Shown below are 10 T cell receptor beta chains from a single sample sequenced in a study of blood T cell repertoires in COVID-19 (TCRdb year 2020). Library construction relied on the immunoSEQ multiplex PCR assay. The table was pulled from immuneACCESS by TCRdb, which kept in-frame rearrangements only. Such tables lose some clones; where checked, under half of the loss comes from unresolved V genes, and the rest has no known cause. The sample data list about 220,000 clones, and roughly 80% of these were observed just once. The biggest ten clones account for less than 2.5% of the sample. Sequencing was done on a sample of peripheral blood. The receptors here all came from a woman aged 55-70 years with acute or convalescent COVID-19.

The rearrangement links TRBV7-3 to TRBJ2-1, with 13 bases matching TRBD2. Germline CDR1 reads SGHTA; CDR2 reads FQGTGA. Germline trimming cut 5 bases from V and 10 bases from J; bases unmatched to any gene: 11. CDR3 size: 16 residues. CDR3 in DNA: TGTGCCAGCAGCCCCCAGACTAGCGGGGGGTTCAGGGAGCAGTTCTTC. It is translated as CASSPQTSGGFREQFF.

This chain links TRBV27 with TRBJ2-7, with D hard to call. This CDR3 comprises 13 residues. Germline V gene sequence: CDR1 MNHEY, CDR2 SMNVEV (reference sequence). Trimming shortened V by 2 bases and J by 2 bases, and 7 bases separated the two germline ends. The CDR3 nucleotides read TGTGCCAGCAGTTTAAGAGTTACCTACGAGCAGTACTTC. Translated, it gives CASSLRVTYEQYF.

This chain connects TRBV5-1 to TRBJ2-7, with D unresolved. The germline V gene encodes CDR1 SGHRS and CDR2 YFSETQ. The ends were cut back, 1 base at V and 0 bases at J, with 8 bases in the middle. CDR3 size: 14 residues. For the CDR3, the DNA is TGCGCCAGCAGCTTGAAAGCAAGCTCCTACGAGCAGTACTTC. This codes for CASSLKASSYEQYF.

The chain combines TRBV13 with TRBJ1-1; D possibly corresponds to TRBD1 (6 bases). CDR1 and CDR2 (germline): PRHDT, FYEKMQ (reference sequence). The CDR3 covers 11 residues. V was clipped by 7 bases and J by 5 bases, with 8 bases between them. The DNA for the CDR3 is TGTGCCAGCAAGGGGGAAACTGAAGCTTTCTTT. Translation gives CASKGETEAFF.

This chain connects TRBV9 to TRBJ2-6, with TRBD1 as a possible D gene (6 bases). This CDR3 has 16 amino acids. The germline V gene encodes CDR1 SGDLS and CDR2 YYNGEE. Trimming shortened V by 2 bases and J by 8 bases, and 17 bases separated the two germline ends. The CDR3 DNA reads TGTGCCAGCAGCGTGGATACAGGGCGTAGCACCAACGTCCTGACTTTC. Its protein product is CASSVDTGRSTNVLTF.

V is TRBV6-2 or TRBV6-3 and J is TRBJ1-1, with no clear D. The V end lost 4 bases, the J end lost 1 base, and 10 bases lay between the germline ends. The CDR3 is made up of 14 amino acids. Germline CDR1 is MNHEY and CDR2 is SVGEGT. The CDR3 protein is CASSLLTQNTEAFF. The CDR3 DNA is TGTGCCAGCAGTTTATTGACTCAGAACACTGAAGCTTTCTTT.

The gene calls are TRBV24-1 and TRBJ2-2; D call uncertain. The CDR3 is 13 residues long. Germline V CDR1 and CDR2: KGHDR, SFDVKD. V lost 5 bases and J 8 bases, leaving 11 bases between the germline ends. CDR3 amino acids: CATSGTRRGELFF. In nucleotides, the CDR3 is TGTGCCACCAGTGGAACCCGGCGGGGGGAGCTGTTTTTT.

The genes are TRBV9 and TRBJ1-2; 7 bases agree with TRBD1. Germline CDR1 reads SGDLS; CDR2 reads YYNGEE. The CDR3 is 15 residues long. Trimming removed 4 bases from V and 8 bases from J; junction bases left unmatched: 14. The CDR3 here is CASSPQTGPRGGYTF. In DNA, the CDR3 is TGTGCCAGCAGCCCTCAGACAGGGCCCCGCGGAGGCTACACCTTC.

The chain uses TRBV7-8 and TRBJ2-2; D is undetermined. V lost 2 bases and J lost 6, with 4 bases in between. From germline, CDR1 is SGHVS and CDR2 FQNEAQ. This CDR3 is 12 amino acids long. CDR3 DNA: TGTGCCAGCAGCTTACCTGCCGGGGAGCTGTTTTTT. The encoded protein is CASSLPAGELFF.

The gene calls are TRBV25-1 and TRBJ2-1, with D tentatively TRBD2 (6 bases). Trimming left V 3 bases short and J 3 bases short, with 18 bases between. The germline V gene has CDR1 MGHDK and CDR2 SYGVNS. This CDR3 contains 17 residues. CDR3 residues: CASSDPNLGGYYNEQFF. The CDR3 nucleotides read TGTGCCAGCAGTGACCCAAACCTTGGGGGGTACTACAATGAGCAGTTCTTC.